The following is a T cell receptor (beta chain) sequence with its context. The data belong to a study of blood T cell repertoires in COVID-19. Some clones are missing from TCRdb's copy, which holds only in-frame ones; the method was immunoSEQ multiplex PCR. Among 40,000 to 60,000 clones listed, approximately 80% were seen once. Germline values: CDR1 SNHLY, CDR2 FYNNEI. V dropped 1 base and J dropped 3 bases, with 12 bases sitting between them. The CDR3 is made up of 15 amino acids. Sequencing was performed on peripheral blood. The receptor comes from a human donor in a cohort sampled during active COVID-19. The rearrangement joins TRBV2 to TRBJ1-2, with a possible D match to TRBD1 (5 bases). For the CDR3, the DNA is TGTGCCAGCAGTGAAGACGAGGGGAGGTACTATGGCTACACCTTC. The encoded protein is CASSEDEGRYYGYTF.